This is a list of T cell receptor beta chains from one sample in a study of human T cells and chemical hapten exposure. A single record per CDR3 protein comes from TCRdb applying MiXCR to the RACE reads. The sample shows 39,000 or so distinct CDR3 sequences, 3% to 4.5% of them seen only once. Sequencing was performed on whole blood, taken in connection with sensitization to the hapten diphenylcyclopropenone (DPC). Receptors originate from a man in his fifties or sixties with alopecia areata. Some clones in this sample may be carry-over from other donors' samples. Each CDR3 is given with its conserved first and last residue. The D gene is left open where the match is weak. Clone size is not always given. Where it is, it says once, few, many or a class for expanded clones.

J	size	V	D	DNA	CDR3
TRBJ2-2	many	TRBV25-1	NA	TGTGCCAGCCGGGAAACAGGCGCCACCTCCGGGGAGCTGTTTTTT	CASRETGATSGELFF
TRBJ2-7	many	TRBV12-3/TRBV12-4	NA	TGTGCCAGCAGTCCCTTCGCCGGGCCGTACGAGCAGTACTTC	CASSPFAGPYEQYF
TRBJ2-3	many	TRBV4-1	NA	TGCGCCAGCAGCCAAGCGATCCTAGCAGATACGCAGTATTTT	CASSQAILADTQYF
TRBJ2-3	many	TRBV29-1	NA	TGCAGCGTCCCAGGCCCAACCTTCGGCACAGATACGCAGTATTTT	CSVPGPTFGTDTQYF
TRBJ1-2	few	TRBV10-1	NA	TGCGCCAGCAGCCGACCGGGAACTAGATATATGTCGTATGGCTACACCTTC	CASSRPGTRYMSYGYTF
TRBJ2-7	few	TRBV10-3	NA	TGTGCCATCGGCGGACAGACCTACGAGCAGTACTTC	CAIGGQTYEQYF
TRBJ2-5	NA	TRBV12-3/TRBV12-4	NA	TGTGCCAGCGCCCTTGGGAGAGCGGCTGGGACCCAGTACTTC	CASALGRAAGTQYF
TRBJ2-7	many	TRBV27	NA	TGTGCCAGCAGTTTCCGATGGGACAACGCCTACGAGCAGTACTTC	CASSFRWDNAYEQYF
TRBJ2-5	many	TRBV29-1	NA	TGCAGCGTTGACAGGGAAGAGACCCAGTACTTC	CSVDREETQYF
TRBJ1-5	many	TRBV6-2/TRBV6-3	NA	TGTGCCAGCAGCTCCACAGGGCCCAGCATTTTT	CASSSTGPSIF
TRBJ2-5	many	TRBV28	TRBD2	TGTGCCAGCAGGTCCCGACTAGCGGGAGGTTCGGAGACCCAGTACTTC	CASRSRLAGGSETQYF
TRBJ2-1	many	TRBV24-1	NA	TGTGCCACCAGTGATGGGTTCTACAATGAGCAGTTCTTC	CATSDGFYNEQFF
TRBJ2-7	many	TRBV20-1	TRBD2	TGCAGTGCTAGCCTAGCGGGATCTTACGAGCAGTACTTC	CSASLAGSYEQYF
TRBJ1-2	few	TRBV7-9	NA	TGTGCCAGCAGCTTAGGTGAGGGGATGGACTATGGCTACACCTTC	CASSLGEGMDYGYTF
TRBJ2-6	many	TRBV28	NA	TGTGCCAGCAGTCCCATAATGAGGGGGAGCTCTGGGGCCAACGTCCTGACTTTC	CASSPIMRGSSGANVLTF
TRBJ1-2	many	TRBV5-1	NA	TGCGCCAGCAGCCCGGCCCGTCCTAACTATGGCTACACCTTC	CASSPARPNYGYTF
TRBJ2-1	many	TRBV6-6	NA	TGTGCCACCGTTGTAGTCGATGAGCAGTTCTTC	CATVVVDEQFF
TRBJ2-1	many	TRBV5-1	TRBD2	TGCGCCAGCAGCTTGAGCGGGAGGAAGGAAAATGAGCAGTTCTTC	CASSLSGRKENEQFF
TRBJ1-1	many	TRBV20-1	TRBD1	TGCAGTGCTAGAGCACAGACAGGGGGCACTGAAGCTTTCTTT	CSARAQTGGTEAFF
TRBJ2-2	few	TRBV5-1	NA	TGCGCCAGCAGCTTGGAATCCGGGGAGCTGTTTTTT	CASSLESGELFF
TRBJ1-2	many	TRBV20-1	TRBD1	TGCAGTGCAAAACCCGGGACAGGGGAAGGCTACACCTTC	CSAKPGTGEGYTF
TRBJ2-7	many	TRBV12-3/TRBV12-4	TRBD2	TGTGCCAGCAGTTGGGGGGGGACTGAGCAGTACTTC	CASSWGGTEQYF
TRBJ2-3	many	TRBV3-1	NA	TGTGCCAGCAGCCAAGTGGGCGGAAGAGGCACAGATACGCAGTATTTT	CASSQVGGRGTDTQYF
TRBJ1-2	NA	TRBV29-1	NA	TGCAGCGTTGACGAGCCAGGAGGATATGGCTACACCTTC	CSVDEPGGYGYTF
TRBJ1-1	many	TRBV15	NA	TGTGCCACCAGCAGAGATATTACAGCTATGAACACTGAAGCTTTCTTT	CATSRDITAMNTEAFF
TRBJ1-1	many	TRBV29-1	NA	TGCAGCGTCTTAGGGGGGCTCGATAGGGTTGAAGCTTTCTTT	CSVLGGLDRVEAFF
TRBJ2-7	NA	TRBV7-2	TRBD2	TGTGCCAGCAGCTTAGTCACTAGCGGGAGGGCCTACGAGCAGTACTTC	CASSLVTSGRAYEQYF
TRBJ1-2	many	TRBV20-1	TRBD1	TGCAGTGCTAGAGCACAGGGGGCAGGAGGCTACACCTTC	CSARAQGAGGYTF
TRBJ2-3	NA	TRBV20-1	TRBD2	TGCAGTGCTAGTAGACTTGAAGCGGGAGCGGTCGCAGATACGCAGTATTTT	CSASRLEAGAVADTQYF
TRBJ2-7	many	TRBV25-1	NA	TGTGCCAGCAGTGGAACTAGCAGGACCGATTCCTACGAGCAGTACTTC	CASSGTSRTDSYEQYF
TRBJ1-1	many	TRBV2	TRBD1	TGTGCCAGCGTAGAATTGACAGGGTGGGCGACGAGCACTGAAGCTTTCTTT	CASVELTGWATSTEAFF
TRBJ2-5	many	TRBV9	TRBD2	TGTGCCAGCAGCAAGACTAGCGGGAGTTTTGAGACCCAGTACTTC	CASSKTSGSFETQYF